The following is a T cell receptor beta chain sequence with its context. V lost 1 base and J 14 bases, leaving 14 bases between the germline ends. This CDR3 comprises 13 residues. CDR1 is SGHNT, CDR2 YENEEA, per germline. This sample is part of a study of T cell changes during pregnancy in multiple sclerosis. Sequencing was performed with immunoSEQ multiplex PCR; in TCRdb, only in-frame clones are kept and a portion is missing. Of some 74,000 clones detected, 92% appear once; the ten largest clones hold less than 2.5%. The source material was peripheral blood, sampled before pregnancy. The TCR was taken from a female donor with multiple sclerosis, enrolled in a pregnancy study. V is TRBV11-3 and J is TRBJ1-4; no reliable D call. DNA for the CDR3: TGTGCCAGCAGCTTAGTTGGCGGGTCTACTCTGTTTTTT. Amino acid sequence: CASSLVGGSTLFF.